This T cell receptor beta chain was sequenced during a study of CD8+ T cells in alopecia areata. The treatment is: oral pan-JAK inhibitor, 5-10 mg twice daily. Trimming cost V 1 base and J 4 bases; bases outside gene matches: 10. The CDR3 is made up of 17 amino acids. Per the germline V gene, CDR1 is KGHSH and CDR2 is LQKENI. This clone was seen more than once but under ten times. Following extraction, RNA underwent reverse transcription to cDNA, which served as the sequencing template. The assay was immunoSEQ multiplex PCR, and TCRdb's table has in-frame clones only and misses some. Among a few hundred thousand clones listed, about 60% were seen once.

The material sequenced was CD4+ T cells sorted from blood, taken at roughly week 52, from a patient treated with tofacitinib. This TCR was sampled from a human donor with alopecia areata. The genes are TRBV18 and TRBJ1-1, with TRBD1 matching 9 bases. The CDR3 here is CASSPRLGQGGSTEAFF. In DNA form, the CDR3 reads TGTGCCAGCTCACCACGACTGGGACAGGGTGGGAGCACTGAAGCTTTCTTT.